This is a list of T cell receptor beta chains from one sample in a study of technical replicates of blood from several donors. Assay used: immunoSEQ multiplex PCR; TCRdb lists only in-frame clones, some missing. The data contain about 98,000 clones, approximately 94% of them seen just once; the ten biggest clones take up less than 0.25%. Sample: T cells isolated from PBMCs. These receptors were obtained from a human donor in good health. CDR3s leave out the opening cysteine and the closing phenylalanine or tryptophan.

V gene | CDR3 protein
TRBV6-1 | ASGGTVYEQY
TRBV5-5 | ASSLLGGLLYEQY
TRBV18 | ASSLRQGSSHTEAF
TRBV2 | ASSEPSETYF
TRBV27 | ASSPERGGRGSYNEQF
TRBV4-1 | ASSPKMDISNQPQH
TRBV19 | ASSLRGGKDTQY
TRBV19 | ASRRGYGQTEAF
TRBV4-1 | ASSQTSGNEQF
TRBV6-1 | ASSERNRVQETQY
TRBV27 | ASRRAGENPQY
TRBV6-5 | ASSEETGWGYT
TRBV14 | ASSLLQVKREKLF
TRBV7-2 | ASSLGQGKTLANYGYT